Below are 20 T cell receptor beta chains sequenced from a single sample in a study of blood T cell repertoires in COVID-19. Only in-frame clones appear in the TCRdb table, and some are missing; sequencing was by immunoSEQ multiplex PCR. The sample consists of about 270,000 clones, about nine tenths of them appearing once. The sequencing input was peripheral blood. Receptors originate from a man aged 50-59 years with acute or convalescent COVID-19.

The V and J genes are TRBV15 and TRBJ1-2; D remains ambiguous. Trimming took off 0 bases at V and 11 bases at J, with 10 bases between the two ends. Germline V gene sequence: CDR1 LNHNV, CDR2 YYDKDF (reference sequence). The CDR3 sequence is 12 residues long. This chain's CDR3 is CATSRDRTEYTF. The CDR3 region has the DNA TGTGCCACCAGCAGAGATCGTACAGAATACACCTTC. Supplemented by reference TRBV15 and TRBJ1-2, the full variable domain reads DAMVIQNPRYQVTQFGKPVTLSCSQTLNHNVMYWYQQKSSQAPKLLFHYYDKDFNNEADTPDNFQSRRPNTSFCFLDIRSPGLGDTAMYLCATSRDRTEYTFGSGTRLTVV.

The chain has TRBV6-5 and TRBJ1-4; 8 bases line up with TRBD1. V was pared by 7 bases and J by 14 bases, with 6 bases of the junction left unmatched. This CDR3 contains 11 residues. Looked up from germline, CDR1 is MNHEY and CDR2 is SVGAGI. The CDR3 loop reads CASTRGHGLFF. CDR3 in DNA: TGTGCCAGCACCAGGGGGCACGGCCTGTTTTTT.

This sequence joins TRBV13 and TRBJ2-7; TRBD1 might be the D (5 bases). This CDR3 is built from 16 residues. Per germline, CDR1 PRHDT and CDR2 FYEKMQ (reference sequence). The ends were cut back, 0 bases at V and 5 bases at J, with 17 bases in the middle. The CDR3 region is CASSLGILGPMNEQYF. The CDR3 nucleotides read TGTGCCAGCAGCTTAGGGATCTTGGGGCCAATGAACGAGCAGTACTTC.

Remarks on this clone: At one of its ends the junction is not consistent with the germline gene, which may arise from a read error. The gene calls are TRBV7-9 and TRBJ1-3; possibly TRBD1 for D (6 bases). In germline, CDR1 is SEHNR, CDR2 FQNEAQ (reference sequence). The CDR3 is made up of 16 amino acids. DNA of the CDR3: TGTGCCAGCACCTTAGACAGGCTACATCCTGGAAACACCATATATTTT. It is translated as CASTLDRLHPGNTIYF. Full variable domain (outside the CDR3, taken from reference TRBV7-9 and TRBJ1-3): DTGVSQNPRHKITKRGQNVTFRCDPISEHNRLYWYRQTLGQGPEFLTYFQNEAQLEKSRLLSDRFSAERPKGSFSTLEIQRTEQGDSAMYLCASTLDRLHPGNTIYFGEGSWLTVV.

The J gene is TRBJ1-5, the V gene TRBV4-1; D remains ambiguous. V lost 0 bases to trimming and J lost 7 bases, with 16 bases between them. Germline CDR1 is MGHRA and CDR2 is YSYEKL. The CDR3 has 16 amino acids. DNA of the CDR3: TGCGCCAGCAGCCAAGAGGGCCATGGGTACAACCAGCCCCAGCATTTT. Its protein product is CASSQEGHGYNQPQHF.

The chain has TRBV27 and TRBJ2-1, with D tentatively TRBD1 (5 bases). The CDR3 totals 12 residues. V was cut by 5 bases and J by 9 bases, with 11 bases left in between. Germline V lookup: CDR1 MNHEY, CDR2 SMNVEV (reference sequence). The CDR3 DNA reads TGTGCCAGCAGTCAAGGGGCGGTTGAGCAGTTCTTC. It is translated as CASSQGAVEQFF.

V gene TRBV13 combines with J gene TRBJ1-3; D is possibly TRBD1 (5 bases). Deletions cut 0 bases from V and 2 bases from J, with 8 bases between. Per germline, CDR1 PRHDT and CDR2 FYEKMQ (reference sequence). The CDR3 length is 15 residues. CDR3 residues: CASSLGRVTGNTIYF. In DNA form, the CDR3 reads TGTGCCAGCAGCTTAGGCAGGGTGACTGGAAACACCATATATTTT.

The DNA for the CDR3 is TGTGCCAGCAGCGTAGCCTCAGCGTACCAAGAGACCCAGTACTTC. Protein product: CASSVASAYQETQYF. V usage is TRBV9 and J usage is TRBJ2-5; D not certain. Germline CDR1 reads SGDLS; CDR2 reads YYNGEE. V was cut by 0 bases and J by 0 bases, with 9 bases left in between. This CDR3 spans 15 amino acids.

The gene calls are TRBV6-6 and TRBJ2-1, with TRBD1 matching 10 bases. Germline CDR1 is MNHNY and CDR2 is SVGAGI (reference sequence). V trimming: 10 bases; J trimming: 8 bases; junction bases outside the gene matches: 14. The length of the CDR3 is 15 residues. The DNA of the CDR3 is TGTGCCACCACTTCTCGGTTGACAGGGGGCTATGAGCAGTTCTTC. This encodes CATTSRLTGGYEQFF.

CDR3 protein: CATSDWDSENYGYTF. CDR3 sequence (DNA): TGTGCCACCAGTGACTGGGACAGCGAAAACTATGGCTACACCTTC. The rearrangement uses TRBV24-1 and TRBJ1-2; 7 bases agree with TRBD1. The CDR3 length is 15 residues. V lost 4 bases to trimming and J lost 2 bases; unmatched junction nucleotides: 6. In germline, CDR1 is KGHDR, CDR2 SFDVKD.

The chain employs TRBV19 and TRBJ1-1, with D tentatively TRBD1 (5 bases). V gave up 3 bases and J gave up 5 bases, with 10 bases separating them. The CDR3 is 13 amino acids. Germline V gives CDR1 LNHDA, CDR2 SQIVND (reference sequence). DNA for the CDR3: TGTGCCAGTAGTATGGGGCAGGGTACTGAAGCTTTCTTT. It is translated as CASSMGQGTEAFF.

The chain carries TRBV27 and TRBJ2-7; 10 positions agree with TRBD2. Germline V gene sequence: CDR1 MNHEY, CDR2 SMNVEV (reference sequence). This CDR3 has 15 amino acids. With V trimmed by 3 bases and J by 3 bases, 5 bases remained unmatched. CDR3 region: CASSLGLAGVYEQYF. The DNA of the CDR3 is TGTGCCAGCAGTTTGGGGCTAGCGGGGGTCTACGAGCAGTACTTC.

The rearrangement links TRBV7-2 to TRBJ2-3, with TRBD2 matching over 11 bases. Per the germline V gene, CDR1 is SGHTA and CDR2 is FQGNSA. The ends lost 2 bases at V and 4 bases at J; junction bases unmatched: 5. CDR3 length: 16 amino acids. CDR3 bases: TGTGCCAGCAGCTTACCCCTAGCGGGGGGAGCAGATACGCAGTATTTT. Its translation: CASSLPLAGGADTQYF.

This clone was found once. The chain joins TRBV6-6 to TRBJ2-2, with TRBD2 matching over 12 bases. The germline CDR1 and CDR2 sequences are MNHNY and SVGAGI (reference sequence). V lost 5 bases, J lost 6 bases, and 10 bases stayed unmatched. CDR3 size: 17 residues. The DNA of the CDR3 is TGTGCCAGCAGTCGCCTGACTAGCGGGGGAGTAGCCGGGGAGCTGTTTTTT. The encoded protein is CASSRLTSGGVAGELFF.

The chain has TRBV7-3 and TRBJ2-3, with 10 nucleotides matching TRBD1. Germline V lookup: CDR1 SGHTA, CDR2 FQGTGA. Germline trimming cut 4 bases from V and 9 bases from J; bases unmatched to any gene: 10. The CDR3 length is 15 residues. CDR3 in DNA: TGTGCCAGCAGCTCTCAGACAGGGGGCGCACAGACGCAGTATTTT. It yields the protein CASSSQTGGAQTQYF.

CDR3 sequence (DNA): TGCGCCAGCAGCGACCCGGGACAGGAAGAGACCCAGTACTTC. This encodes CASSDPGQEETQYF. The chain employs TRBV5-1 and TRBJ2-5; TRBD1 aligns across 8 bases. Per the germline V gene, CDR1 is SGHRS and CDR2 is YFSETQ. CDR3 length: 14 amino acids. J gave up 3 bases and V 4 bases, and 5 bases lay outside the gene matches.

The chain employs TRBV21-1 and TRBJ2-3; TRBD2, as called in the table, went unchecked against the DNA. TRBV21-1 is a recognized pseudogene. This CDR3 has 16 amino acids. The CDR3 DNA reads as TGTGCCAGCAGCCCTGGGGGCAGGGAGGGCTCAGATACGCAGTATTTT. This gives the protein CASSPGGREGSDTQYF.

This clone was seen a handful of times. The CDR3: CASSAGHVDTQYF. The CDR3, as DNA: TGTGCCAGCAGTGCGGGACACGTAGATACGCAGTATTTT. This chain connects TRBV6-4 to TRBJ2-3, with D tentatively TRBD1 (6 bases). The V end was cut by 4 bases, the J end by 5 bases, with 10 bases between. The germline gives CDR1 MRHNA, CDR2 SNTAGT. This CDR3 has 13 amino acids.

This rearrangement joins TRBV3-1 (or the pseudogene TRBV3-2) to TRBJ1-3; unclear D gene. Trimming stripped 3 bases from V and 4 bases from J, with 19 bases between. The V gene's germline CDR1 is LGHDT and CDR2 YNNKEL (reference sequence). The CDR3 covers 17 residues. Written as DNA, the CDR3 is TGTGCCAGCAGCCAGAGGTCCGGAGTTCCTTCCGGAAACACCATATATTTT. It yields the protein CASSQRSGVPSGNTIYF.

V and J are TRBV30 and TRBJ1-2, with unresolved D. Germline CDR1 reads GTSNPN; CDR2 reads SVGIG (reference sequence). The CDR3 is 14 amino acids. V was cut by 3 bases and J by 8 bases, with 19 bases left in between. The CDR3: CAWRSAGALSGYTF. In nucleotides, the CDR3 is TGTGCCTGGAGGTCGGCAGGCGCTCTATCCGGCTACACCTTC.